This T cell receptor (beta chain) stems from a study of response to subunit inactivated influenza vaccine. Study outcomes and limitations: The authors proposed limited new T cell recruitment per seasonal influenza vaccination.

The CDR3 has 17 amino acids. Trimming removed 0 bases from V and 2 bases from J; junction bases left unmatched: 6. Per germline, CDR1 LGHNA and CDR2 YSLEER. This clonotype was recorded a few times. Its specificity is not known. One entry per CDR3 protein, called by TCRdb with MiXCR from the RT-PCR reads. The table records hundreds of thousands of distinct CDR3 sequences, 14% of them present only once. This chain joins TRBV4-3 and TRBJ2-2; 7 bases agree with TRBD1. The source of this sequence is a man in his forties or fifties who received an inactivated influenza vaccine. This sample comprised PBMCs from blood, obtained roughly 15 days before vaccination. Here the CDR3 DNA reads TGCGCCAGCAGCCAAGATAGGGGACAGATTAACACCGGGGAGCTGTTTTTT. Its translation is CASSQDRGQINTGELFF.